This TCR beta chain was captured in a study of shared clonotypes between healthy human individuals. Study-level information: Donors had three CD4 naive, three CD4 memory, two CD8 naive and one CD8 memory plate apiece.

The CDR3 extends over 15 amino acids. Germline V gene sequence: CDR1 MNHEY, CDR2 SVGAGI. The V gene lost 7 bases and the J gene lost 1 base, with 16 bases spanning the gap. As originally analysed: ImmunoSEQ junction-only sequences lacked quality scores, so their filtering differed. TCRdb's copy holds only in-frame clones and misses some; the assay was immunoSEQ multiplex PCR. Clonal size and the V and J genes are those of that table, whereas D and trimming came from the DNA. Of around 1.5 million clones listed, approximately 98% are singletons. The rearrangement links TRBV6-5 to TRBJ1-1; the D is unclear. This receptor was obtained from a man younger than 40 in good health. Input material: naive CD4+ T cells sorted from blood. Subset reported: CD45RA+ positively selected. The CDR3 region is CASKAGVLRNTEAFF. CDR3 in DNA: TGTGCCAGCAAAGCCGGGGTATTGAGGAACACTGAAGCTTTCTTT.